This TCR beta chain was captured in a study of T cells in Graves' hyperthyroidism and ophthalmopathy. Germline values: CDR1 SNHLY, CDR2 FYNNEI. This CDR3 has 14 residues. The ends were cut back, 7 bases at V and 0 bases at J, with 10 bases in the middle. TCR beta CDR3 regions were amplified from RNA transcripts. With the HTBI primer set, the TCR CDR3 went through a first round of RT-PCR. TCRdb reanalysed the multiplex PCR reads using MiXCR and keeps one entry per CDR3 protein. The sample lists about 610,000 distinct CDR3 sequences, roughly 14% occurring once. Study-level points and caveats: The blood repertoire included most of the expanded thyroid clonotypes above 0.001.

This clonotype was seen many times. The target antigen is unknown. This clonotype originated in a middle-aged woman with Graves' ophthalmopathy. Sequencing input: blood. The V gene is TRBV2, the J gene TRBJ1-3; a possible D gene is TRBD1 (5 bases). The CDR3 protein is CASTGTTSGNTIYF. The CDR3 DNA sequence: TGTGCCAGCACAGGGACTACCTCTGGAAACACCATATATTTT.